The subject of this entry is one TCR beta chain. CDR1 and CDR2 (germline): DFQATT, SNEGSKA (reference sequence). The CDR3 runs to 11 residues. The sample belongs to a study of patients and donors after allogeneic stem cell transplantation. TCRdb passed the RT-PCR reads through MiXCR, listing each CDR3 protein once. The repertoire holds some 960,000 distinct CDR3 sequences, with roughly 18% as singletons. Input material: blood, either unsorted or a sorted T cell fraction (not recorded which). The receptor was derived from a human donor who was either an allogeneic HSCT recipient or a stem cell or donor lymphocyte infusion donor (not recorded which). It is not recorded whose cells these are; they may come from a transplant donor. The V call is TRBV20-1, the J call TRBJ2-7; 7 positions agree with TRBD2. CDR3 in amino acids: CRPGGAYEQYF. The DNA for the CDR3 is TGCAGGCCTGGGGGGGCCTACGAGCAGTACTTC.